This T cell receptor (beta chain) originates from a study of OX40 agonist ivuxolimab in advanced cancers. In the study overall: Head and neck, renal cell, melanoma or hepatocellular carcinoma were the cancers that dose-escalation patients had. Study-level points and caveats: In CD8+ T cells, expanded clones were on average more numerous than in CD4+.

For this clone: Its specificity is unknown. Germline is not matched at one junction end, which may reflect a read error.

There are 14 residues in the CDR3. Per the germline V gene, CDR1 is SSHAT and CDR2 is FNYEAQ (reference sequence). The data were produced by immunoSEQ multiplex PCR, yet TCRdb's version contains in-frame clones alone and is incomplete. The sample carries 50,000 to 65,000 clones, 80% to 90% recorded once. This clonotype was obtained from an adult with an advanced solid tumor such as melanoma, head and neck, liver or kidney cancer. The chain has TRBV7-7 and TRBJ2-2, with a weak D call TRBD1 (6 bases). The input for sequencing was CD4+ or CD8+ T cells sorted from blood, taken in a trial of the OX40 agonist ivuxolimab. CDR3 sequence (DNA): TGTGCTAGCAGATTAGGGGGTGAGGCCGGGGAGCTGTTTTTT. Its protein product is CASRLGGEAGELFF.